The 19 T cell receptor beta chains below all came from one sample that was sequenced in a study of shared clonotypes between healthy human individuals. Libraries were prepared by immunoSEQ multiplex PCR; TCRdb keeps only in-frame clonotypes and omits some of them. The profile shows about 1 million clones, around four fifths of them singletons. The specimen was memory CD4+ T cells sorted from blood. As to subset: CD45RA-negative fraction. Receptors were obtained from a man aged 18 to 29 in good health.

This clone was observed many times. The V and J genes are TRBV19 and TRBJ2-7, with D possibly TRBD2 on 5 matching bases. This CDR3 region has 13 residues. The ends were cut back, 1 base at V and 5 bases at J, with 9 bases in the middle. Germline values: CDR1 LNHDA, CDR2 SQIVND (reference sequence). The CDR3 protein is CASSIAGINEQYF. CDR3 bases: TGTGCCAGTAGTATAGCGGGGATCAACGAGCAGTACTTC.

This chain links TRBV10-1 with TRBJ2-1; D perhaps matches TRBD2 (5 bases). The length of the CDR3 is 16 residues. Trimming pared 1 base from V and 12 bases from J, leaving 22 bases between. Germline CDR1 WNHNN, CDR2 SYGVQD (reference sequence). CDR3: CASSEFGLEKTTRQFF. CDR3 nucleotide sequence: TGCGCCAGCAGTGAGTTCGGGTTGGAGAAGACTACGCGGCAGTTCTTC.

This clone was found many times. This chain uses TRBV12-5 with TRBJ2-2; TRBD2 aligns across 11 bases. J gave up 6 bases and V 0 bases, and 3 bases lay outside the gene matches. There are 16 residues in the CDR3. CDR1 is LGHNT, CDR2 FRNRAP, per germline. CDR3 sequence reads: CASGLVLAGVAGELFF. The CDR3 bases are TGTGCTAGTGGTTTGGTACTAGCGGGAGTAGCCGGGGAGCTGTTTTTT.

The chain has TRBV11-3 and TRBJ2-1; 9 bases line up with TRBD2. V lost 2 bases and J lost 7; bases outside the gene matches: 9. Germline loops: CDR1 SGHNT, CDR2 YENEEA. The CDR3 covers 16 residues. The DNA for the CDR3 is TGTGCCAGCAGCTTAAGGGCGGGACTAGCTGCGAATGAGCAGTTCTTC. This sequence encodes CASSLRAGLAANEQFF.

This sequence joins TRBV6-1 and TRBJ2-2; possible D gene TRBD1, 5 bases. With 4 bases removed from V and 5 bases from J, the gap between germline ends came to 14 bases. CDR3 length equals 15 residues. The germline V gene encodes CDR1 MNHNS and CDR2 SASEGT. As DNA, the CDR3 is TGTGCCAGCAGTGCATTTGACAGCGAAACCGGGGAGCTGTTTTTT. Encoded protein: CASSAFDSETGELFF.

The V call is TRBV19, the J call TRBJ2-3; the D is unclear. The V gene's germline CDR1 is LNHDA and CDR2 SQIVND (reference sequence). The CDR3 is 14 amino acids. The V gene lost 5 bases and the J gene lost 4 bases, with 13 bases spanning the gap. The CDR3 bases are TGTGCCAGTAGTCCCGGACCCCCTGCAGATACGCAGTATTTT. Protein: CASSPGPPADTQYF.

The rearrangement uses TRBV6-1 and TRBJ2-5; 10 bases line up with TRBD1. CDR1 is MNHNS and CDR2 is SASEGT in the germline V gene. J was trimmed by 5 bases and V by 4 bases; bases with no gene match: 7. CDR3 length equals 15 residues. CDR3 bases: TGTGCCAGCAGTGCCGGGACAGGGGCGACGGAGACCCAGTACTTC. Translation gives CASSAGTGATETQYF.

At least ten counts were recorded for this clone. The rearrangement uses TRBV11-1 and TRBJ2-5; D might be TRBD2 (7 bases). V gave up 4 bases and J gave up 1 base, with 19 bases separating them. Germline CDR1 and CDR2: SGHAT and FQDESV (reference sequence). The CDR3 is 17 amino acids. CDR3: CASSSGRRGPRQETQYF. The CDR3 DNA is TGTGCCAGCAGCTCAGGACGGCGGGGGCCACGCCAAGAGACCCAGTACTTC.

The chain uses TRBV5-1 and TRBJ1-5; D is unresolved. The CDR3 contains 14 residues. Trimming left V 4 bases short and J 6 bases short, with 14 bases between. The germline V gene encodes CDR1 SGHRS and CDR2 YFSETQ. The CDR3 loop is CASSATTGIQPQHF. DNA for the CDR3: TGCGCCAGCAGCGCGACGACCGGGATTCAGCCCCAGCATTTT.

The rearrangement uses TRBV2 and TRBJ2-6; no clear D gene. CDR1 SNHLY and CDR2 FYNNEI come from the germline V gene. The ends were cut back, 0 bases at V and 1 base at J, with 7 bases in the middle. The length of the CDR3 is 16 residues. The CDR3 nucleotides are TGTGCCAGCAGTGAAGCAGTGATTTCTGGGGCCAACGTCCTGACTTTC. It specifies CASSEAVISGANVLTF.

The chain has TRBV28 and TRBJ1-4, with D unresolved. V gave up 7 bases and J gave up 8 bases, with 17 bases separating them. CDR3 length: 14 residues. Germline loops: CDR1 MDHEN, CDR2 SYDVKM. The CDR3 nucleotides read TGTGCCAGCACCCCGGGCCGATTAAGGGAAAAACTGTTTTTT. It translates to CASTPGRLREKLFF. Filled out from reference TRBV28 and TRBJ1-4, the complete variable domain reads DVKVTQSSRYLVKRTGEKVFLECVQDMDHENMFWYRQDPGLGLRLIYFSYDVKMKEKGDIPEGYSVSREKKERFSLILESASTNQTSMYLCASTPGRLREKLFFGSGTQLSVL.

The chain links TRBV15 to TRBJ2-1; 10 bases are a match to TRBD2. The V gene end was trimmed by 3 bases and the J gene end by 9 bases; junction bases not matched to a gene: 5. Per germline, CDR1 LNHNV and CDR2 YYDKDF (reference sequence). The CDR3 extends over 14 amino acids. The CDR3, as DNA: TGTGCCACCAGCAGCCTAGCGGGAGTTGGTGAGCAGTTCTTC. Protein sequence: CATSSLAGVGEQFF.

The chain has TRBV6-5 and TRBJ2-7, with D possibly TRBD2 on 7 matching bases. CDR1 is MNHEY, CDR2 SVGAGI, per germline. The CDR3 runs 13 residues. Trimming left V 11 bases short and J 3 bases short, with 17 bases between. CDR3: CAAGGGRYYEQYF. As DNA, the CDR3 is TGTGCCGCTGGGGGCGGGAGATACTACGAGCAGTACTTC.

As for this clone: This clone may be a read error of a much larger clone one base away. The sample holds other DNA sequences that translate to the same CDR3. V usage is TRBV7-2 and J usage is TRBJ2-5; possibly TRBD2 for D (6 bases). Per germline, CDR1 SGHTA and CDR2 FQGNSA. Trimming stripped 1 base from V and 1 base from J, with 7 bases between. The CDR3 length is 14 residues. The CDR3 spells CASSLGGVQETQYF. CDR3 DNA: TGTGCCAGCAGCTTAGGGGGGGTCCAAGAGACCCAGTACTTC.

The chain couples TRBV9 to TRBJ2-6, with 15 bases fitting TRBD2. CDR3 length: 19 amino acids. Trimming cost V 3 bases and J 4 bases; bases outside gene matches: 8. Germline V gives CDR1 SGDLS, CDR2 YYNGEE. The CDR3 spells CASSEGLAGGGLGANVLTF. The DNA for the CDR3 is TGTGCCAGCAGCGAGGGACTAGCGGGAGGAGGCTTGGGGGCCAACGTCCTGACTTTC.

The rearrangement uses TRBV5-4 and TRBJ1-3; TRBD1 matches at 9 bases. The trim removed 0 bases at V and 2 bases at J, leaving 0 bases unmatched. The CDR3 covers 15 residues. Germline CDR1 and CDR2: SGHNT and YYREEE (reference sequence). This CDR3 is CASSLGTGAGNTIYF. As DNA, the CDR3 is TGTGCCAGCAGCTTGGGGACAGGGGCTGGAAACACCATATATTTT.

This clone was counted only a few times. CDR3 DNA sequence: TGTGCCATCAGTGAGAGTAAGCGGGGGGCAGAGGAGACCCAGTACTTC. As protein: CAISESKRGAEETQYF. The chain links TRBV10-3 to TRBJ2-5, with TRBD2 matching 9 bases. Trimming took 2 bases from V and 5 from J; bases not matched to a gene: 9. The CDR3 is 16 amino acids. The germline V gene encodes CDR1 ENHRY and CDR2 SYGVKD.

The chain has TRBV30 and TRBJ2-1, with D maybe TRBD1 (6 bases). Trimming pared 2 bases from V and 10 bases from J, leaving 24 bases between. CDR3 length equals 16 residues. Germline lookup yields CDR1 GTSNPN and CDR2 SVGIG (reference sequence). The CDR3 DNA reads TGTGCCTGGAGTCCCCTCCCGGGTCTAGGGGGTTGGGAGCAGTTCTTC. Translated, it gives CAWSPLPGLGGWEQFF. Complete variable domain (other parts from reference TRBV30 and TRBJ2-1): SQTIHQWPATLVQPVGSPLSLECTVEGTSNPNLYWYRQAAGRGLQLLFYSVGIGQISSEVPQNLSASRPQDRQFILSSKKLLLSDSGFYLCAWSPLPGLGGWEQFFGPGTRLTVL.

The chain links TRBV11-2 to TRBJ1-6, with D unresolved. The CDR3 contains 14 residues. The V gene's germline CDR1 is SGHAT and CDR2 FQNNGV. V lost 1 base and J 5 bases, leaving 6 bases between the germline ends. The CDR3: CASSLGLDNSPLHF. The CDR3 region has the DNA TGTGCCAGCAGCTTAGGATTAGATAATTCACCCCTCCACTTT.